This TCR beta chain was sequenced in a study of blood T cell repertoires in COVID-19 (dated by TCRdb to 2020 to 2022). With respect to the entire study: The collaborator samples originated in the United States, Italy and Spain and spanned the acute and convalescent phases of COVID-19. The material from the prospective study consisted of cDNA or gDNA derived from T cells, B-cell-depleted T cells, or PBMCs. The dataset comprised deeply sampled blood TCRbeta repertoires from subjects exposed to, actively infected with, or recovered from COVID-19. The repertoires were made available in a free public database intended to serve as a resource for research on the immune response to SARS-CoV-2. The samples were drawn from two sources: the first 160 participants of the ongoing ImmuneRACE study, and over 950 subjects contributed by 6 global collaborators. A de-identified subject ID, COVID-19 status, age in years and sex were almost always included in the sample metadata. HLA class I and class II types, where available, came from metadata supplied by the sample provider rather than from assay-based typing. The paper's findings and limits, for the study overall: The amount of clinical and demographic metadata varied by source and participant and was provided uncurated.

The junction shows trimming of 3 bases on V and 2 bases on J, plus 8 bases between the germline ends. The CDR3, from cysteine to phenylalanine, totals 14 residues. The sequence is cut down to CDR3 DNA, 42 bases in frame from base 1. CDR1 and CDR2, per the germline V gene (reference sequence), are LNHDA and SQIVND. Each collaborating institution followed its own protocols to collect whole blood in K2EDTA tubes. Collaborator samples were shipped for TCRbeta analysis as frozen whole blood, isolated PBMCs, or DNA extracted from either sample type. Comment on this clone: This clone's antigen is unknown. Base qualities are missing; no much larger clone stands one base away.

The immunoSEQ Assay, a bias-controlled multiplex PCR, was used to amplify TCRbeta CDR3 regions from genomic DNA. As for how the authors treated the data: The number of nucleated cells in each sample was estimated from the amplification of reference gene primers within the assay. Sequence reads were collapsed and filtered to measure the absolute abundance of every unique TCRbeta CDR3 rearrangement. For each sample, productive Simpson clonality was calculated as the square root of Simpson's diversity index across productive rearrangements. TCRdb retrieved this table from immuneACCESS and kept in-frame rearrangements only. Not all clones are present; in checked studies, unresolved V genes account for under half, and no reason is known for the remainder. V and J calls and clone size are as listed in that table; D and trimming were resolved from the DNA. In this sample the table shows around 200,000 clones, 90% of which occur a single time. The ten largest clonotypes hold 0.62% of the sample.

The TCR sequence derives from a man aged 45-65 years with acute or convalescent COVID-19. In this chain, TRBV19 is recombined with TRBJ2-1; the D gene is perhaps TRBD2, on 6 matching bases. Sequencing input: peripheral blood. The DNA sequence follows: TGTGCCAGTAGTATGGAGGGCCCCTACAATGAGCAGTTCTTC. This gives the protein CASSMEGPYNEQFF.